This TCR beta chain was observed in a study of cytomegalovirus exposure and HLA in healthy donors. Background on the study: In a later analysis, the 120 or so validation repertoires were reported to have used the same platform as the 600 to 700 first-cohort repertoires.

This table comes from immunoSEQ multiplex PCR, and its TCRdb copy is limited to in-frame clones, with some not included. This repertoire shows 160,000 or so clones, 80% to 85% found once; its top ten account for roughly 10%. V lost 2 bases to trimming and J lost 2 bases, with 10 bases between them. This CDR3 contains 14 residues. CDR1 is SGHRS and CDR2 is YFSETQ in the germline V gene. Separate from the roughly 630-subject first cohort was the 120-subject validation cohort, to which the donors belonged. Sequencing was carried out using PBMCs. This clonotype originated in a man younger than 45 in good health and CMV-seropositive. This sequence joins TRBV5-1 and TRBJ1-1, with D possibly matching TRBD1 (5 bases). The CDR3 sequence: CASSLLQENTEAFF. The CDR3 DNA reads TGCGCCAGCAGCTTACTACAGGAAAACACTGAAGCTTTCTTT.